The next 4 T cell receptor beta chains were all read from a single sample in a study of blood T cells in healthy people across ages. A second roughly 7 to 12 cycle PCR used barcoded and J-beta primers. Using its own MiXCR run on the 5' RACE reads, TCRdb lists one record per CDR3 protein. Seen here are over 1,500,000 distinct CDR3 sequences, 39% observed once, and the top ten hold 20% to 25%. The sequencing input was blood. These receptors were taken from a human donor in good health.

This clonotype was seen more than once but under ten times. The chain carries TRBV5-1 and TRBJ2-4, with 8 bases aligning to TRBD1. The J call is uncertain, as TRBJ2-7 better fits the DNA end. The CDR3 length is 15 residues. CDR1 and CDR2 from the germline V gene are SGHRS and YFSETQ. The CDR3 bases are TGCGCCAGCAGCTTGTTTTCCCGAACAGGGGGCGAGCAGTACTTC. Its translation is CASSLFSRTGGEQYF.

This clonotype was seen a few times. The rearrangement uses TRBV7-2 and TRBJ2-4; 9 bases are a match to TRBD1. The CDR3 runs to 14 residues. V gave up 4 bases and J gave up 3 bases; unmatched junction bases: 1. Germline CDR1 and CDR2: SGHTA and FQGNSA. The CDR3 nucleotides are TGTGCCAGCAGCTCGGGACAGGGCAAAAACATTCAGTACTTC. Protein: CASSSGQGKNIQYF.

This clonotype was picked up a small number of times. The V and J genes are TRBV7-2 and TRBJ1-1, with no clear D. This CDR3 spans 14 amino acids. Trimming pared 2 bases from V and 4 bases from J, leaving 11 bases between. Looked up from germline, CDR1 is SGHTA and CDR2 is FQGNSA. CDR3 sequence reads: CASSLSTRTTEAFF. CDR3 bases: TGTGCCAGCAGCTTATCAACCAGAACCACTGAAGCTTTCTTT.

CDR3 in amino acids: CSAMGQGQETQYF. The CDR3 DNA reads as TGCAGTGCTATGGGCCAAGGACAAGAGACCCAGTACTTC. The chain links TRBV20-1 to TRBJ2-5; D gene ambiguous. This CDR3 has 13 residues. V gave up 4 bases and J gave up 2 bases, with 11 bases separating them. Germline values: CDR1 DFQATT, CDR2 SNEGSKA (reference sequence).